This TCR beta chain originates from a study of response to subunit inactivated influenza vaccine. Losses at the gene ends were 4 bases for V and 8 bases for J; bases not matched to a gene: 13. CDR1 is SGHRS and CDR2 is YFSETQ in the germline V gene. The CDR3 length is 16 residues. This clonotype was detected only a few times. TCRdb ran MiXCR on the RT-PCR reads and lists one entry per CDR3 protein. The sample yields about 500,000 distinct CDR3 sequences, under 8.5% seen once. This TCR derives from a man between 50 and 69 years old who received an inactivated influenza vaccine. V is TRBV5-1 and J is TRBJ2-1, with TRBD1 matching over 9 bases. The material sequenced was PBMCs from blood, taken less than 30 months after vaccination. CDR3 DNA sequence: TGCGCCAGCAGCACTCCGACAGGGGGTATGCTCGATGAGCAGTTCTTC. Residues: CASSTPTGGMLDEQFF. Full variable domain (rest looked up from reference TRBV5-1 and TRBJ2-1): KAGVTQTPRYLIKTRGQQVTLSCSPISGHRSVSWYQQTPGQGLQFLFEYFSETQRNKGNFPGRFSGRQFSNSRSEMNVSTLELGDSALYLCASSTPTGGMLDEQFFGPGTRLTVL.